The rows below give T cell receptor beta chains drawn from one sample of a study of CD8+ T cells in alopecia areata. Profiled with immunoSEQ multiplex PCR; TCRdb holds only in-frame clones, not every one. The table lists 150,000 to 200,000 clones, 50% to 75% of them singletons, with roughly 14% in the top ten. This specimen was CD4+ T cells sorted from blood, taken at week 0. Source of these receptors: a human donor with alopecia areata. Each CDR3 is given with its conserved first and last residue. A D gene is named only where the DNA matches it firmly. Some rows mark clone size as missing; the rest say once, few, many or name a class of expanded clone.

abundance: .
v_gene: TRBV27
d_gene: TRBD1
j_gene: TRBJ1-6
CDR3aa: CASSRDRANSPLHF
CDR3nt: TGTGCCAGCAGCCGGGACAGGGCTAATTCACCCCTCCACTTT

abundance: few
v_gene: TRBV18
d_gene: .
j_gene: TRBJ1-1
CDR3aa: CASSPNTEAFF
CDR3nt: TGTGCCAGCTCCCCGAACACTGAAGCTTTCTTT

abundance: once
v_gene: TRBV2
d_gene: TRBD1
j_gene: TRBJ1-5
CDR3aa: CASSVDRSHLNQPQHF
CDR3nt: TGTGCCAGCAGTGTGGACAGGTCCCATCTTAATCAGCCCCAGCATTTT

abundance: .
v_gene: TRBV5-1
d_gene: .
j_gene: TRBJ2-3
CDR3aa: CASSTPGIGDTQYF
CDR3nt: TGCGCCAGCAGCACCCCAGGGATAGGAGATACGCAGTATTTT

abundance: .
v_gene: TRBV30
d_gene: .
j_gene: TRBJ1-6
CDR3aa: CAWSTATASPLHF
CDR3nt: TGTGCCTGGTCCACAGCGACAGCTTCACCCCTCCACTTT

abundance: .
v_gene: TRBV11-2
d_gene: .
j_gene: TRBJ2-5
CDR3aa: CASSLAPRETQYF
CDR3nt: TGTGCCAGCAGCCTTGCCCCTCGGGAGACCCAGTACTTC

abundance: once
v_gene: TRBV7-2
d_gene: TRBD2
j_gene: TRBJ2-1
CDR3aa: CASSQRGAQHEQFF
CDR3nt: TGTGCCAGCAGCCAGCGGGGGGCCCAACATGAGCAGTTCTTC

abundance: .
v_gene: TRBV2
d_gene: .
j_gene: TRBJ1-2
CDR3aa: CASTLQGPGGYTF
CDR3nt: TGTGCCAGCACCCTACAGGGCCCAGGCGGCTACACCTTC

abundance: .
v_gene: TRBV11-2
d_gene: TRBD2
j_gene: TRBJ2-1
CDR3aa: CASSLDAGTSFHEQFF
CDR3nt: TGTGCCAGCAGCCTCGATGCCGGGACTAGCTTTCATGAGCAGTTCTTC

abundance: .
v_gene: TRBV5-6
d_gene: TRBD1
j_gene: TRBJ1-2
CDR3aa: CASSLATGAGGYTF
CDR3nt: TGTGCCAGCAGCTTGGCCACAGGGGCAGGTGGCTACACCTTC

abundance: .
v_gene: TRBV30
d_gene: .
j_gene: TRBJ1-1
CDR3aa: CAWSMEGSLVAFF
CDR3nt: TGTGCCTGGAGTATGGAGGGTTCCTTAGTAGCTTTCTTT

abundance: once
v_gene: TRBV7-2
d_gene: TRBD2
j_gene: TRBJ2-5
CDR3aa: CASSLARGYQETQYF
CDR3nt: TGTGCCAGCAGCTTAGCGCGGGGGTACCAAGAGACCCAGTACTTC

abundance: few
v_gene: TRBV29-1
d_gene: .
j_gene: TRBJ2-5
CDR3aa: CSVEKTQYF
CDR3nt: TGCAGCGTTGAAAAGACCCAGTACTTC

abundance: .
v_gene: TRBV7-9
d_gene: .
j_gene: TRBJ2-1
CDR3aa: CASSLAWKQFF
CDR3nt: TGTGCCAGCAGCCTCGCCTGGAAGCAGTTCTTC

abundance: .
v_gene: TRBV29-1
d_gene: .
j_gene: TRBJ1-2
CDR3aa: CSVGSSTWPDGYTF
CDR3nt: TGCAGCGTTGGATCCTCCACATGGCCTGATGGCTACACCTTC

abundance: .
v_gene: TRBV30
d_gene: .
j_gene: TRBJ1-5
CDR3aa: CAWSTPTGHQAYQPQHF
CDR3nt: TGTGCCTGGAGTACGCCTACAGGGCATCAAGCTTATCAGCCCCAGCATTTT

abundance: .
v_gene: TRBV5-6
d_gene: TRBD2
j_gene: TRBJ2-5
CDR3aa: CASSLASGGFQETQYF
CDR3nt: TGTGCCAGCAGCTTGGCTAGCGGGGGGTTCCAAGAGACCCAGTACTTC